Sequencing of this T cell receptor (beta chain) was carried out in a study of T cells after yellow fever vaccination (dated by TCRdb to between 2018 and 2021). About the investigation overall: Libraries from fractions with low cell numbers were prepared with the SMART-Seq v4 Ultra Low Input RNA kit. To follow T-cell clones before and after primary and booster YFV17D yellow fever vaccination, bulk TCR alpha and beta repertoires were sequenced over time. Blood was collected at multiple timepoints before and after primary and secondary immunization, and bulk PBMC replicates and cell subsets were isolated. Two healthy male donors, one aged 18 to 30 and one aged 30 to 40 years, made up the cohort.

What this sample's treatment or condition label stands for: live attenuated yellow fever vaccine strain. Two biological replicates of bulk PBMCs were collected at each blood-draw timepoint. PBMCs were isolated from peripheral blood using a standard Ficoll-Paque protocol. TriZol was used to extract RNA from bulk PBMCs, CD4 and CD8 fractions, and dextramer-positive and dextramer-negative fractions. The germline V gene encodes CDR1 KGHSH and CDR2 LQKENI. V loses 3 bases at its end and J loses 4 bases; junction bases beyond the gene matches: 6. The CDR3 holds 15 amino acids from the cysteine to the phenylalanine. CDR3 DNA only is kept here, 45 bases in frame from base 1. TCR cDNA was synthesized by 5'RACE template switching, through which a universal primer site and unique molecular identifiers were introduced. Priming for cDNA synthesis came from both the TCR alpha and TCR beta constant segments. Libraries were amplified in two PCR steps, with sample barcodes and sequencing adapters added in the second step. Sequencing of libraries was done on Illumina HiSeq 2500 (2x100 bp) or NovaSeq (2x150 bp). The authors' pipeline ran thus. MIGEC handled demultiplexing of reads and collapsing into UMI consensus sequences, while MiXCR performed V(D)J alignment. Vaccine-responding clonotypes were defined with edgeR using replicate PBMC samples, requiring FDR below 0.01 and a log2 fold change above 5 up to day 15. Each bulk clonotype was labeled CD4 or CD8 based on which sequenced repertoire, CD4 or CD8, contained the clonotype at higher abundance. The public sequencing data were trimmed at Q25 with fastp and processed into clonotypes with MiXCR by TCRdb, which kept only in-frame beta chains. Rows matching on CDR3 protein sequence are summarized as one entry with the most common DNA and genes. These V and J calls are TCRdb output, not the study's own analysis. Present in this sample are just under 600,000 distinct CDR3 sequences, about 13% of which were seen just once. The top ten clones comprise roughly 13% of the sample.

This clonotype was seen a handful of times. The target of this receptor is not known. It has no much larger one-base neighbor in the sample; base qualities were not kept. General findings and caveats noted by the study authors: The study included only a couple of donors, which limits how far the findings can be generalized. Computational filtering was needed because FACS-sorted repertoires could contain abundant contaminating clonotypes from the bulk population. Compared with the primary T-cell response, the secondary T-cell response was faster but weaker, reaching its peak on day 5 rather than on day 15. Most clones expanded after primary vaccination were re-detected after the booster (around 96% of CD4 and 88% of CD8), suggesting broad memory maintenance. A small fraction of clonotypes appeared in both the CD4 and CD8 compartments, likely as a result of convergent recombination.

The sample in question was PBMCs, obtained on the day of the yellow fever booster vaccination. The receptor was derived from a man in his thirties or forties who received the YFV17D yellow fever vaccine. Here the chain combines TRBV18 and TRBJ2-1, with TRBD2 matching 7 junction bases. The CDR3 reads CASSPIAGAYNEQFF. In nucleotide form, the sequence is TGTGCCAGCTCACCCATAGCGGGCGCGTACAATGAGCAGTTCTTC.